This is a list of T cell receptor beta chains from one sample in a study of T cell changes during pregnancy in multiple sclerosis. Assay: immunoSEQ multiplex PCR; the TCRdb copy retains only in-frame clones and omits some. The sample records approximately 130,000 clones, 96% being singletons. Here the sequenced sample was peripheral blood, taken after pregnancy. Receptor source: a female donor with multiple sclerosis, enrolled in a pregnancy study. The CDR3 runs from the conserved cysteine through the conserved F or W. D genes are given only for firm matches. Not all rows give a size; the values are once, few, many and, for expanded clones, a class.

size | J | V | D | CDR3 | DNA
. | TRBJ2-3 | TRBV27 | . | CASSLPGGGADTQYF | TGTGCCAGCAGTTTACCGGGTGGGGGCGCAGATACGCAGTATTTT
. | TRBJ2-3 | TRBV19 | . | CASSTPSRMSSTDTQYF | TGTGCCAGTAGTACTCCCTCTAGGATGTCTAGCACAGATACGCAGTATTTT
. | TRBJ2-1 | TRBV4-1 | . | CASSQRNEQFF | TGCGCCAGCAGCCAACGGAATGAGCAGTTCTTC
. | TRBJ1-4 | TRBV7-9 | TRBD1 | CASSLQGALGEKLFF | TGTGCCAGCAGCTTGCAGGGGGCTCTGGGCGAAAAACTGTTTTTT
. | TRBJ1-4 | TRBV28 | . | CASSPYIWSRSAEKLFF | TGTGCCAGCAGTCCTTATATATGGAGCAGATCGGCCGAAAAACTGTTTTTT
. | TRBJ1-2 | TRBV6-5 | TRBD1 | CASSRTGGSRYGYTF | TGTGCCAGCAGTCGGACAGGGGGAAGCCGCTATGGCTACACCTTC
. | TRBJ1-2 | TRBV7-2 | TRBD1 | CASSANRGQGGGYTF | TGTGCCAGCAGCGCTAACAGAGGACAGGGTGGTGGCTACACCTTC
once | TRBJ2-3 | TRBV5-1 | . | CASSLLTASTDTQYF | TGCGCCAGCAGCTTGTTGACAGCTAGCACAGATACGCAGTATTTT
. | TRBJ1-3 | TRBV27 | . | CASSPPPGYLSGNTIYF | TGTGCCAGCAGTCCGCCCCCAGGATACCTCTCTGGAAACACCATATATTTT
. | TRBJ1-1 | TRBV6-5 | TRBD1 | CASSYSRDRSNTEAFF | TGTGCCAGCAGTTACAGTCGGGACAGGTCGAACACTGAAGCTTTCTTT
. | TRBJ1-5 | TRBV28 | TRBD1 | CASSLRQGGNQPQHF | TGTGCCAGCAGTTTAAGACAGGGCGGCAATCAGCCCCAGCATTTT
. | TRBJ2-7 | TRBV2 | TRBD2 | CASSVGGTSGSQIYEQYF | TGTGCCAGCAGTGTCGGAGGCACTAGCGGGAGTCAAATTTACGAGCAGTACTTC
. | TRBJ2-2 | TRBV29-1 | . | CSVEDSKQGTSGELFF | TGCAGCGTTGAAGACTCAAAACAGGGAACCTCCGGGGAGCTGTTTTTT
. | TRBJ2-5 | TRBV15 | . | CATSRDFKETQYF | TGTGCCACCAGCAGGGACTTTAAAGAGACCCAGTACTTC
. | TRBJ2-7 | TRBV5-1 | TRBD1 | CASSYGTGVGEQYF | TGCGCCAGCAGCTACGGGACAGGGGTGGGCGAGCAGTACTTC
. | TRBJ1-1 | TRBV7-8 | . | CASSPQEVQGHADTEAFF | TGTGCCAGCAGCCCGCAGGAAGTACAGGGTCACGCAGACACTGAAGCTTTCTTT
. | TRBJ2-1 | TRBV6-1 | . | CASNPRTYNEQFF | TGTGCCAGCAACCCGCGTACCTACAATGAGCAGTTCTTC
many | TRBJ1-1 | TRBV25-1 | . | CASSAGVVTEAFF | TGTGCCAGCAGTGCCGGGGTGGTCACTGAAGCTTTCTTT
. | TRBJ2-1 | TRBV19 | TRBD2 | CASKGTSINEQFF | TGTGCCAGTAAGGGGACTAGTATCAATGAGCAGTTCTTC
. | TRBJ1-1 | TRBV2 | TRBD1 | CAVPLTGEPTEAFF | TGTGCCGTACCGTTGACAGGGGAGCCCACTGAAGCTTTCTTT
. | TRBJ1-2 | TRBV29-1 | TRBD1 | CSVGRDRGNYGYTF | TGCAGCGTTGGCCGGGACAGGGGTAACTATGGCTACACCTTC
. | TRBJ2-7 | TRBV27 | . | CASNRLGMRNEQYF | TGTGCCAGCAACCGTCTCGGGATGAGGAACGAGCAGTACTTC
. | TRBJ2-1 | TRBV29-1 | TRBD2 | CSVEGAGGRYNEQFF | TGCAGCGTTGAGGGGGCGGGGGGTAGATACAATGAGCAGTTCTTC
. | TRBJ1-5 | TRBV19 | TRBD1 | CASSLTGNQPQHF | TGTGCCAGTAGTCTGACAGGGAATCAGCCCCAGCATTTT
. | TRBJ2-2 | TRBV7-3 | . | CASSIEGGIGELFF | TGTGCCAGCAGCATCGAGGGGGGGATCGGGGAGCTGTTTTTT
. | TRBJ2-1 | TRBV4-2 | TRBD2 | CASSLTRTSGNNEQFF | TGTGCCAGCAGCCTGACACGGACTAGCGGGAACAATGAGCAGTTCTTC
once | TRBJ2-1 | TRBV11-2 | TRBD2 | CASSPRLAGGEFF | TGTGCCAGCAGCCCACGACTAGCGGGTGGGGAGTTCTTC
once | TRBJ1-5 | TRBV6-6 | . | CASSYSMEDHQPQHF | TGTGCCAGCAGTTACTCGATGGAGGACCATCAGCCCCAGCATTTT
. | TRBJ2-2 | TRBV6-5 | . | CASAEGLYTGELFF | TGTGCCAGCGCGGAAGGACTTTACACCGGGGAGCTGTTTTTT